The rows below give T cell receptor beta chains drawn from one sample of a study of CD8 T cells in ankylosing spondylitis. A single record per CDR3 protein comes from TCRdb applying MiXCR to the 5' RACE reads. This table holds roughly 140,000 distinct CDR3 sequences, under 45% found once. The specimen was synovial fluid, either unsorted or a sorted T cell fraction (not recorded which). The receptors stem from a male donor with ankylosing spondylitis. The CDR3 runs from the conserved cysteine through the conserved F or W. A D gene is named only where the DNA matches it firmly. Clone size is not always given. Where it is, it says once, few, many or a class for expanded clones.

V: TRBV13; D: .; J: TRBJ1-2; size: few; DNA: TGTGCCAGCAGCCCCTGGGGGCGGTACTATGGCTACACCTTC; CDR3: CASSPWGRYYGYTF
V: TRBV5-1; D: .; J: TRBJ1-5; size: .; DNA: TGCGCCAGCAGCCCGGGACCGCCAGGGACCTGGAAGCGCAATCAGCCCCAGCATTTT; CDR3: CASSPGPPGTWKRNQPQHF
V: TRBV4-1; D: .; J: TRBJ2-7; size: few; DNA: TGCGCCAGCAGCCCCGTAGCGCACTACGAGCAGTACTTC; CDR3: CASSPVAHYEQYF
V: TRBV12-3/TRBV12-4; D: .; J: TRBJ1-1; size: .; DNA: TGTGCCAGCAGTCTCGCGGAGGGGAACACTGAAGCTTTCTTT; CDR3: CASSLAEGNTEAFF
V: TRBV4-1; D: .; J: TRBJ1-3; size: few; DNA: TGCGCCAGCAGCTCGGACGGTACCCCGGGGGGAAACACCATATATTTT; CDR3: CASSSDGTPGGNTIYF
V: TRBV7-9; D: TRBD2; J: TRBJ2-1; size: .; DNA: TGTGCCAGCAGCTCGACTAGCGGGAGGTTGAACAATGAGCAGTTCTTC; CDR3: CASSSTSGRLNNEQFF
V: TRBV20-1; D: .; J: TRBJ2-1; size: few; DNA: TGCAGTGCTCAGCGGAGCTCCTCCTACAATGAGCAGTTCTTC; CDR3: CSAQRSSSYNEQFF
V: TRBV5-6; D: .; J: TRBJ2-4; size: few; DNA: TGTGCCAGCAGCCCGAGGGGGTATAGGGAAAACATTCAGTACTTC; CDR3: CASSPRGYRENIQYF
V: TRBV12-3/TRBV12-4; D: .; J: TRBJ2-2; size: few; DNA: TGTGCCAGCAGTCGCCGGGGACGTCAGCCCGGGGAGCTGTTTTTT; CDR3: CASSRRGRQPGELFF
V: TRBV4-3; D: TRBD2; J: TRBJ2-1; size: .; DNA: TGCGCCAGCAGCCAAGCGCTAGCGGCCTACAATGAGCAGTTCTTC; CDR3: CASSQALAAYNEQFF
V: TRBV16; D: TRBD1; J: TRBJ2-7; size: .; DNA: TGTGCCAGCAGCCAAGGTGCTGGGACAGCCTTATACGAGCAGTACTTC; CDR3: CASSQGAGTALYEQYF
V: TRBV7-8; D: .; J: TRBJ2-1; size: .; DNA: TGTGTGCGCAGCTTAGGCGCGGACTCGTCCTACAATGAGCAGTTCTTC; CDR3: CVRSLGADSSYNEQFF
V: TRBV12-3/TRBV12-4; D: .; J: TRBJ1-2; size: many; DNA: TGTGCCAGCAGTCCCGGGGAGGGCTTGAAGGGCTACACCTTC; CDR3: CASSPGEGLKGYTF
V: TRBV6-2/TRBV6-3; D: .; J: TRBJ2-2; size: .; DNA: TGTGCCAGCAGTTACGATGAACAGGTCACCGGGGAGCTGTTTTTT; CDR3: CASSYDEQVTGELFF
V: TRBV29-1; D: .; J: TRBJ2-4; size: .; DNA: TGCAGCGTTGGGGGGAACATTCAGTACTTC; CDR3: CSVGGNIQYF
V: TRBV15; D: TRBD2; J: TRBJ2-1; size: .; DNA: TGTGCCACCAGCAGAGAGTGGCGGACTAGCAGGAAGAATGAGCAGTTCTTC; CDR3: CATSREWRTSRKNEQFF
V: TRBV18; D: .; J: TRBJ2-1; size: .; DNA: TGTGCCAGCTCACCAAAGGACAGTATCTACAATGAGCAGTTCTTC; CDR3: CASSPKDSIYNEQFF
V: TRBV6-5; D: .; J: TRBJ2-7; size: .; DNA: TGTGCCAGCAGTTACGGGGCGGGACGACCCTACGAGCAGTACTTC; CDR3: CASSYGAGRPYEQYF
V: TRBV6-5; D: .; J: TRBJ1-4; size: .; DNA: TGTGCCAGCAGTTACTTCAGGGGTAGGAGACGAGAAAAACTGTTTTTT; CDR3: CASSYFRGRRREKLFF
V: TRBV6-2/TRBV6-3; D: .; J: TRBJ2-2; size: many; DNA: TGTGCCAGCAGTTCCTCGGGGGACAACACCGGGGAGCTGTTTTTT; CDR3: CASSSSGDNTGELFF
V: TRBV29-1; D: .; J: TRBJ1-2; size: .; DNA: TGCAGCACCGGACAGACCTATGGCTACACCTTC; CDR3: CSTGQTYGYTF
V: TRBV15; D: TRBD2; J: TRBJ2-7; size: .; DNA: TGTGCCACCAGCAGAGGTGCGGGGGGGAGGTACGAGCAGTACTTC; CDR3: CATSRGAGGRYEQYF